This is a list of T cell receptor beta chains from one sample in a study of blood T cell repertoires in COVID-19. Sequenced by immunoSEQ multiplex PCR; TCRdb stores in-frame clones only, minus some. The data hold about 300,000 clones, with roughly 90% observed a single time. The sample taken for sequencing was peripheral blood. The receptors come from a man between 40 and 49 years old with acute or convalescent COVID-19. Each CDR3 is given with its conserved first and last residue. A D gene is named only where the DNA matches it firmly. Not every row has a clone size; where given, it reads once, few, many or a size class.

V gene,J gene,D gene,clone size,CDR3 protein,CDR3 DNA
TRBV2,TRBJ1-3,TRBD1,.,CASKGQFVTIYF,TGTGCCAGCAAGGGACAGTTCGTAACCATATATTTT
TRBV5-6,TRBJ1-1,TRBD1,.,CASSYEQGLEAEAFF,TGTGCCAGCAGCTATGAACAGGGGTTAGAGGCTGAAGCTTTCTTT
TRBV2,TRBJ1-2,TRBD1,once,CASRVGAGTGDRYTF,TGTGCCAGCAGAGTGGGCGCCGGGACAGGGGATCGCTACACCTTC
TRBV14,TRBJ2-7,TRBD1,.,CASSQDLGTGTYEQYF,TGTGCCAGCAGCCAAGATCTTGGGACAGGGACCTACGAGCAGTACTTC
TRBV10-3,TRBJ2-1,.,few,CAISESFPTENEQFF,TGTGCCATCAGTGAGTCGTTTCCCACAGAGAATGAGCAGTTCTTC
TRBV5-6,TRBJ2-7,TRBD2,.,CASSLVAGGPYEQYF,TGTGCCAGCAGCTTGGTAGCGGGGGGGCCCTACGAGCAGTACTTC
TRBV6-1,TRBJ1-3,.,.,CASSDGWSGNTIYF,TGTGCCAGCAGTGACGGGTGGAGTGGAAACACCATATATTTT
TRBV12-5,TRBJ1-2,.,.,CASGVLTGFGYTF,TGTGCTAGTGGTGTCCTCACAGGGTTTGGCTACACCTTC
TRBV5-6,TRBJ1-6,.,.,CASSWGERINSPLHF,TGTGCCAGCAGCTGGGGGGAACGGATAAATTCACCCCTCCACTTT
TRBV9,TRBJ2-2,.,.,CASSARRGHTGELFF,TGTGCCAGCAGCGCGAGGAGGGGGCACACCGGGGAGCTGTTTTTT
TRBV18,TRBJ1-4,TRBD1,.,CASSPLMKGAGEKLFF,TGTGCCAGCTCACCCCTTATGAAGGGGGCGGGAGAAAAACTGTTTTTT
TRBV7-6,TRBJ1-3,.,once,CASSLGGSSGNTIYF,TGTGCCAGCAGCCTTGGGGGGAGCTCTGGAAACACCATATATTTT